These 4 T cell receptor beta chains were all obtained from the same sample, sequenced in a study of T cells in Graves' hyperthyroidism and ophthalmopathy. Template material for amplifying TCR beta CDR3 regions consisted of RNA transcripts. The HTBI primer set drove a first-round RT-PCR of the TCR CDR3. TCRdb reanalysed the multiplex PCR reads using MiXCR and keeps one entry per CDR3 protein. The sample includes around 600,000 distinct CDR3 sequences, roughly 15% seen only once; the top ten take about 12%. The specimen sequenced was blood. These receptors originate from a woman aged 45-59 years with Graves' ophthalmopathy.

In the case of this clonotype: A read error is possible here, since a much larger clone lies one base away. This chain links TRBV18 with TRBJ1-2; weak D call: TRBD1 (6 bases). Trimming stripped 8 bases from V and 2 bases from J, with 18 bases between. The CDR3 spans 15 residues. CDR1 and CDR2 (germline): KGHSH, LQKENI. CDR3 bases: TGTGCCAGCACCCCAGGACAGAATCGAAACTATGGCTACACCTTC. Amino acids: CASTPGQNRNYGYTF. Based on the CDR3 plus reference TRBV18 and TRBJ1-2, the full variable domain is NAGVMQNPRHLVRRRGQEARLRCSPMKGHSHVYWYRQLPEEGLKFMVYLQKENIIDESGMPKERFSAEFPKEGPSILRIQQVVRGDSAAYFCASTPGQNRNYGYTFGSGTRLTVV.

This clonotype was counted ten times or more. In DNA, the CDR3 is TGTGCCAGCAGAGGACTAGTGGTCTCCTACAATGAGCAGTTCTTC. It encodes CASRGLVVSYNEQFF. The chain recombines TRBV6-2 or TRBV6-3 with TRBJ2-1; 7 positions match TRBD2. CDR3 length: 15 amino acids. CDR1 and CDR2 from the germline V gene are MNHEY and SVGEGT. J lost 0 bases, V lost 6 bases, and 5 bases had no gene match.

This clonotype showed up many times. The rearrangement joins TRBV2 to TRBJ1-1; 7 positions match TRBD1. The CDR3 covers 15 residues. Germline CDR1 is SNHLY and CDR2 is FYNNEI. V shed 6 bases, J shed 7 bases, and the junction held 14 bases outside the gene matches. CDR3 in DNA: TGTGCCAGCAGCCAAAGTGGGACAGCTCTTATTGAAGCTTTCTTT. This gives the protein CASSQSGTALIEAFF.

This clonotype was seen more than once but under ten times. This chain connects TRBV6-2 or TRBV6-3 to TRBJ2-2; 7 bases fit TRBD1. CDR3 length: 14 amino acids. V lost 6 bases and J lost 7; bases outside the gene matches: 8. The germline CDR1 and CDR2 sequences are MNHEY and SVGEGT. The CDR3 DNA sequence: TGTGCCAGCAGACGGACAGGCTTGGGCGGGGAGCTGTTTTTT. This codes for CASRRTGLGGELFF.